What follows is one T cell receptor (beta chain) and its context. The protocol was immunoSEQ multiplex PCR, while the TCRdb copy is restricted to in-frame clones and leaves out a portion. The sample holds approximately 42,000 clones, around 80% seen once. The record originates from a study of T cell changes during pregnancy in multiple sclerosis. The V gene lost 1 base and the J gene lost 9 bases, with 16 bases spanning the gap. The CDR3 has 15 amino acids. Germline V lookup: CDR1 SGHNT, CDR2 YENEEA. The rearrangement links TRBV11-3 to TRBJ1-3; possibly TRBD1 for D (5 bases). The input for sequencing was CD4+ T cells from peripheral blood mononuclear cells, taken before pregnancy. The origin of this receptor is a female donor with multiple sclerosis, enrolled in a pregnancy study. CDR3 nucleotides: TGTGCCAGCAGCTTAGGTGCCAGCCCGGGGGGCACCATATATTTT. Encoded protein: CASSLGASPGGTIYF.